This record covers a single T cell receptor (beta chain). Antigen unknown. Produced via immunoSEQ multiplex PCR; TCRdb's table is partial and in-frame only. The sample includes about 98,000 clones, around 94% seen only once; the top ten take around 0.28%. The sample comes from a study of OX40 agonist ivuxolimab in advanced cancers. Study context: The study gave patients intravenous ivuxolimab at 0.01 to 10 mg/kg every 2 weeks. Aged roughly 23 to 90 with a mean of roughly 63 years, they were approximately 79% male. Study-wide points: The study found that CD8+ T cells averaged more expanded clones than CD4+. It was not determined which antigens were specifically recognized by the peripheral T cells that had undergone clonal expansion.

The sequence was obtained from an adult with an advanced solid tumor such as melanoma, head and neck, liver or kidney cancer. The material sequenced was CD4+ or CD8+ T cells sorted from blood, taken in a trial of the OX40 agonist ivuxolimab.

Here the CDR3 reads CASSLDIAGVNEQFF. The CDR3 DNA follows: TGCGCCAGCAGCTTGGACATAGCGGGAGTGAATGAGCAGTTCTTC. This chain joins TRBV5-1 and TRBJ2-1, with TRBD2 matching 9 bases. Unmatched junction bases numbered 5, after V lost 0 bases and J lost 7 bases. This CDR3 has 15 residues. Germline CDR1 and CDR2: SGHRS and YFSETQ. The entire variable domain, with the rest obtained from reference TRBV5-1 and TRBJ2-1, is as follows: KAGVTQTPRYLIKTRGQQVTLSCSPISGHRSVSWYQQTPGQGLQFLFEYFSETQRNKGNFPGRFSGRQFSNSRSEMNVSTLELGDSALYLCASSLDIAGVNEQFFGPGTRLTVL.